These 20 T cell receptor beta chains originate from one sample sequenced in a study of control samples from healthy donors and cancer patients. Libraries were prepared by immunoSEQ multiplex PCR; TCRdb keeps only in-frame clonotypes and omits some of them. The data hold around 94,000 clones, with around 92% observed a single time. The sequenced sample consisted of blood. These receptors were taken from a woman aged 18-35 years in good health.

The V and J genes are TRBV12-3 or TRBV12-4 and TRBJ1-2; D is unclear. The CDR3 covers 11 residues. Between the trimmed V and J ends, which lost 8 bases and 3 bases, there was a span of 7 bases. This chain's CDR3 is CASGGDYGYTF. The CDR3 nucleotides read TGTGCCAGCGGCGGGGACTATGGCTACACCTTC.

This clone occurred once. The germline gene is not matched at one end of the junction; a read error may be the cause. Other nucleotide sequences in the sample specify the same CDR3. V is TRBV7-7 and J is TRBJ2-7, with D possibly TRBD2 on 6 matching bases. The CDR3 is made up of 15 amino acids. Looked up from germline, CDR1 is SSHAT and CDR2 is FNYEAQ (reference sequence). In nucleotides, the CDR3 is TGTGCTAGCAGCTTAGGAGCGGGTCCGACCTACGAGCAGTACTTC. Translating it yields CASSLGAGPTYEQYF.

The J gene is TRBJ2-7, the V gene TRBV20-1; 9 nucleotides align to TRBD1. Germline V gene sequence: CDR1 DFQATT, CDR2 SNEGSKA (reference sequence). Trimming removed 8 bases from V and 5 bases from J; junction bases left unmatched: 4. The length of the CDR3 is 11 residues. The CDR3 protein is CSTTGGHEQYF. In nucleotides, the CDR3 is TGCAGTACAACAGGGGGCCACGAGCAGTACTTC.

The J gene is TRBJ2-3, the V gene TRBV10-3; TRBD2 matches 7 bases. Germline CDR1 ENHRY, CDR2 SYGVKD. This CDR3 comprises 20 residues. The V segment lost 2 bases and the J segment 2 bases; nucleotides outside the gene matches: 19. The CDR3 loop is CAISEAGGTSPLVTTDTQYF. DNA for the CDR3: TGTGCCATCAGTGAGGCCGGGGGGACCTCCCCGTTGGTCACCACAGATACGCAGTATTTT.

The genes are TRBV19 and TRBJ2-3; 9 nucleotides align to TRBD2. This CDR3 is built from 18 residues. Trimming at V came to 2 bases and at J to 2 bases, leaving 11 bases not matched to a gene. Per the germline V gene, CDR1 is LNHDA and CDR2 is SQIVND (reference sequence). In DNA, the CDR3 is TGTGCCAGTAGTATAAATAGCGGGGGCGATACTTACACAGATACGCAGTATTTT. Amino acid sequence: CASSINSGGDTYTDTQYF. Drawing the rest from reference TRBV19 and TRBJ2-3, the complete variable domain is DGGITQSPKYLFRKEGQNVTLSCEQNLNHDAMYWYRQDPGQGLRLIYYSQIVNDFQKGDIAEGYSVSREKKESFPLTVTSAQKNPTAFYLCASSINSGGDTYTDTQYFGPGTRLTVL.

The CDR3 DNA follows: TGTGCCAGTAGTGGACGGACAGGGGCTAACTATGGCTACACCTTC. This encodes CASSGRTGANYGYTF. The chain has TRBV19 and TRBJ1-2, with 9 nucleotides matching TRBD1. Germline V lookup: CDR1 LNHDA, CDR2 SQIVND (reference sequence). Trimming removed 5 bases from V and 0 bases from J; junction bases left unmatched: 4. This CDR3 is 15 amino acids long.

The genes are TRBV28 and TRBJ1-4, with D possibly matching TRBD1 (6 bases). The CDR3 covers 14 residues. CDR1 is MDHEN, CDR2 SYDVKM, per germline. Trimming took off 2 bases at V and 8 bases at J, with 12 bases between the two ends. Here the CDR3 reads CASSLPGEGEKLFF. The CDR3 region has the DNA TGTGCCAGCAGTTTACCAGGGGAAGGGGAAAAACTGTTTTTT.

This clone was seen more than once but under ten times. This chain links TRBV6-5 with TRBJ1-5; D remains ambiguous. V was clipped by 8 bases and J by 1 base, with 12 bases between them. CDR1 is MNHEY and CDR2 is SVGAGI in the germline V gene. The CDR3 contains 14 residues. CDR3 protein: CASVKGGSNQPQHF. The CDR3 nucleotides read TGTGCCAGCGTTAAGGGTGGGAGCAATCAGCCCCAGCATTTT.

The CDR3 region is CASSLIQGHRYNEQFF. Here the CDR3 DNA reads TGTGCCAGCAGCTTAATACAAGGTCACCGCTACAATGAGCAGTTCTTC. This rearrangement joins TRBV7-9 to TRBJ2-1; no reliable D call. The CDR3 has 16 residues. The ends were cut back, 2 bases at V and 3 bases at J, with 14 bases in the middle. Germline CDR1 reads SEHNR; CDR2 reads FQNEAQ (reference sequence).

This rearrangement joins TRBV6-5 to TRBJ2-7; possibly TRBD2 for D (5 bases). The CDR3 runs to 13 residues. Trimming stripped 8 bases from V and 3 bases from J, with 14 bases between. Germline lookup yields CDR1 MNHEY and CDR2 SVGAGI. CDR3 bases: TGTGCCAGCGGAGCGGCAACATTCTACGAGCAGTACTTC. Translation gives CASGAATFYEQYF.

The V gene is TRBV28, the J gene TRBJ1-1; 8 nucleotides match TRBD1. Germline CDR1 MDHEN, CDR2 SYDVKM. The CDR3 runs to 14 residues. Trimming took 8 bases from V and 3 from J; bases not matched to a gene: 8. For the CDR3, the DNA is TGTGCCAGCTCAGGGGGCCAGCGGGACACTGAAGCTTTCTTT. This sequence encodes CASSGGQRDTEAFF.

The chain carries TRBV5-1 and TRBJ2-7; D perhaps matches TRBD2 (5 bases). The germline V gene encodes CDR1 SGHRS and CDR2 YFSETQ. The CDR3 consists of 13 residues. Trimming took 0 bases from V and 7 from J, leaving 11 bases between them. In DNA, the CDR3 is TGCGCCAGCAGCTTGGAAGGTTCGGGGGAGCAGTACTTC. This sequence encodes CASSLEGSGEQYF. Using reference TRBV5-1 and TRBJ2-7 for the parts outside the CDR3, the full variable domain is KAGVTQTPRYLIKTRGQQVTLSCSPISGHRSVSWYQQTPGQGLQFLFEYFSETQRNKGNFPGRFSGRQFSNSRSEMNVSTLELGDSALYLCASSLEGSGEQYFGPGTRLTVT.

The V and J genes are TRBV5-1 and TRBJ2-2; TRBD2 is a possible D gene (6 bases). The CDR3 contains 15 residues. Trimming shortened V by 0 bases and J by 1 base, and 7 bases separated the two germline ends. Per the germline V gene, CDR1 is SGHRS and CDR2 is YFSETQ. Here the CDR3 reads CASSLVSGNTGELFF. Written as DNA, the CDR3 is TGCGCCAGCAGCTTGGTTAGCGGGAACACCGGGGAGCTGTTTTTT.

V and J are TRBV5-1 and TRBJ1-2, with 8 bases fitting TRBD1. V shed 4 bases, J shed 4 bases, and the junction held 12 bases outside the gene matches. This CDR3 contains 16 residues. The germline CDR1 and CDR2 sequences are SGHRS and YFSETQ. CDR3 amino acids: CASSPWTGLILYGYTF. CDR3 DNA: TGCGCCAGCAGCCCCTGGACAGGGTTAATCCTCTATGGCTACACCTTC. Complete variable domain (other parts from reference TRBV5-1 and TRBJ1-2): KAGVTQTPRYLIKTRGQQVTLSCSPISGHRSVSWYQQTPGQGLQFLFEYFSETQRNKGNFPGRFSGRQFSNSRSEMNVSTLELGDSALYLCASSPWTGLILYGYTFGSGTRLTVV.

This chain links TRBV3-1 (or the pseudogene TRBV3-2) with TRBJ1-2, with 8 bases matching TRBD1. The CDR3 loop spans 18 amino acids. The V gene end was trimmed by 4 bases and the J gene end by 0 bases; junction bases not matched to a gene: 13. Germline CDR1 LGHDT, CDR2 YNNKEL (reference sequence). The chain's CDR3 is CASSPLTELRGPNYGYTF. The DNA for the CDR3 is TGTGCCAGCAGCCCATTAACAGAGCTCAGGGGGCCTAACTATGGCTACACCTTC.

This chain connects TRBV5-1 to TRBJ2-5, with 13 positions matching TRBD2. Germline V CDR1 and CDR2: SGHRS, YFSETQ. The ends lost 3 bases at V and 3 bases at J; junction bases unmatched: 5. The CDR3 covers 16 residues. CDR3 residues: CASSSGLAGLKETQYF. In DNA, the CDR3 is TGCGCCAGCAGCTCGGGACTAGCGGGGCTGAAAGAGACCCAGTACTTC.

The gene calls are TRBV30 and TRBJ1-4; 11 bases align to TRBD1. The CDR3 consists of 14 residues. Germline V lookup: CDR1 GTSNPN, CDR2 SVGIG (reference sequence). V dropped 5 bases and J dropped 7; count of bases not matched to a gene: 6. The CDR3 nucleotides read TGTGCCTGGGAGACCGGGACAGGGGGTGAAAAACTGTTTTTT. As protein: CAWETGTGGEKLFF. The complete variable domain, with remaining parts taken from reference TRBV30 and TRBJ1-4, reads SQTIHQWPATLVQPVGSPLSLECTVEGTSNPNLYWYRQAAGRGLQLLFYSVGIGQISSEVPQNLSASRPQDRQFILSSKKLLLSDSGFYLCAWETGTGGEKLFFGSGTQLSVL.

The V and J genes are TRBV21-1 and TRBJ2-7; whether TRBD1, the table's D call, matches the DNA was not checked. TRBV21-1 is noted as a pseudogene. The CDR3 consists of 14 residues. DNA of the CDR3: TGTGCCAGCAGCGGTGGGACAGGTACGTACGAGCAGTACTTC. Its translation: CASSGGTGTYEQYF.

The chain has TRBV19 and TRBJ2-7; TRBD2 aligns across 7 bases. This CDR3 is built from 14 residues. Germline V gives CDR1 LNHDA, CDR2 SQIVND (reference sequence). The V gene end was trimmed by 5 bases and the J gene end by 2 bases; junction bases not matched to a gene: 6. As DNA, the CDR3 is TGTGCCAGTAGTCTAGCTAGCGGAACCTACGAGCAGTACTTC. Protein sequence: CASSLASGTYEQYF.

The V call is TRBV3-1 (or the pseudogene TRBV3-2), the J call TRBJ1-4; D perhaps matches TRBD1 (6 bases). Looked up from germline, CDR1 is LGHDT and CDR2 is YNNKEL (reference sequence). Between the trimmed V and J ends, which lost 2 bases and 3 bases, there was a span of 13 bases. The CDR3 consists of 16 residues. The CDR3: CASSQRGGGANEKLFF. CDR3 DNA sequence: TGTGCCAGCAGCCAACGGGGGGGCGGGGCTAATGAAAAACTGTTTTTT.